The following is a T cell receptor (beta chain) sequence with its context. The length of the CDR3 is 16 residues. Germline values: CDR1 MDHEN, CDR2 SYDVKM. Unmatched junction bases numbered 7, after V lost 9 bases and J lost 0 bases. A single record per CDR3 protein comes from TCRdb applying MiXCR to the PCR reads. The sample has 10,000 to 15,000 distinct CDR3 sequences, 55% to 70% seen once. This entry comes from a study of tumor-infiltrating lymphocytes in oesophageal squamous cell carcinoma. The sequenced sample consisted of esophageal tumor tissue. The origin of this receptor is a female donor with esophageal squamous cell carcinoma. The chain employs TRBV28 and TRBJ2-6, with TRBD1 matching 8 bases. The CDR3 loop reads CASGDRRGSGANVLTF. In nucleotides, the CDR3 is TGTGCCAGTGGGGACAGGAGGGGCTCTGGGGCCAACGTCCTGACTTTC.